One T cell receptor beta chain is described in this entry. The sample comes from a study of blood T cell repertoires in COVID-19. Background on the study: Samples representing acute and convalescent COVID-19 were sourced from the United States, Italy and Spain. Nucleic acid was either cDNA or gDNA, and it came from T cells, B-cell-depleted T cells, or PBMCs.

Trimming at V came to 0 bases and at J to 7 bases, leaving 4 bases not matched to a gene. Looked up from germline, CDR1 is KGHSH and CDR2 is LQKENI. The CDR3 is made up of 15 amino acids. Followed longitudinally, the Seattle patients had been enrolled during active infection. The repertoire was sequenced with immunoSEQ multiplex PCR; TCRdb's copy has only in-frame clones and lacks some. Among about 180,000 clones listed, roughly 77% were seen once. The origin of this receptor is a woman older than 75 with COVID-19, enrolled during active disease. The rearrangement links TRBV18 to TRBJ2-7, with 12 bases identical to TRBD1. The sample comprised peripheral blood. The CDR3 DNA reads as TGTGCCAGCTCACCACCGGGACAGGGGGCACGGGAGCAGTACTTC. This gives the protein CASSPPGQGAREQYF. Combining the CDR3 with reference TRBV18 and TRBJ2-7 gives the whole variable domain NAGVMQNPRHLVRRRGQEARLRCSPMKGHSHVYWYRQLPEEGLKFMVYLQKENIIDESGMPKERFSAEFPKEGPSILRIQQVVRGDSAAYFCASSPPGQGAREQYFGPGTRLTVT.